This T cell receptor (beta chain) stems from a study of blood T cell repertoires in COVID-19. Study as a whole: Acute and convalescent COVID-19 specimens originated in the United States, Italy and Spain. T cells, B-cell-depleted T cells, or PBMCs supplied cDNA or gDNA.

V lost 8 bases, J lost 6 bases, and 10 bases lay in between. CDR3 length equals 12 residues. Germline assignment: CDR1 LNHDA and CDR2 SQIVND (reference sequence). Data came from immunoSEQ multiplex PCR; TCRdb stores just in-frame clones and leaves some out. The sample consists of around 140,000 clones, around 88% of them appearing once. The source material was peripheral blood. The TCR originated in a man aged 55-75 years with COVID-19, enrolled during active disease. V gene TRBV19 combines with J gene TRBJ2-2, with D possibly TRBD1 on 5 matching bases. In nucleotides, the CDR3 is TGTGCCAGTTGGGTAGGGGCCGGGGAGCTGTTTTTT. It is translated as CASWVGAGELFF.